Below, 26 T cell receptor beta chains from the same sample are listed, as sequenced in a study of cytomegalovirus exposure and HLA in healthy donors. PCR involved 60 Vbeta and 13 Jbeta primers. This table comes from immunoSEQ multiplex PCR, and its TCRdb copy is limited to in-frame clones, with some not included. The sample lists roughly 150,000 clones; roughly 68% were seen once. Input material: PBMCs. The receptors here all came from a man aged 55 to 70 in good health and CMV-seronegative.

This clone was observed a handful of times. This rearrangement joins TRBV6-1 to TRBJ1-5; D may be TRBD1 (6 bases). V was pared by 6 bases and J by 4 bases, with 16 bases between. This CDR3 region has 15 residues. CDR1 is MNHNS, CDR2 SASEGT, per germline. This CDR3 is CASRLSGDSNQPQHF. The CDR3 DNA follows: TGTGCCAGCAGGCTATCAGGGGATTCGAATCAGCCCCAGCATTTT.

The chain employs TRBV28 and TRBJ2-3; D remains unclear. This CDR3 is built from 14 residues. Trimming pared 5 bases from V and 2 bases from J, leaving 11 bases between. The germline V gene has CDR1 MDHEN and CDR2 SYDVKM. The CDR3 DNA reads as TGTGCCAGCAGTCCTAGAAGGCACACAGATACGCAGTATTTT. The encoded protein is CASSPRRHTDTQYF.

The V gene is TRBV6-6, the J gene TRBJ2-5; D is uncertain. The assigned J gene may be wrong: the sequence end matches TRBJ2-7 better. Germline loops: CDR1 MNHNY, CDR2 SVGAGI (reference sequence). The CDR3 length is 13 residues. CDR3 coding DNA: TGTGCCAGTGGCGGCCCTCCAAGATACGAGCAGTACTTC. Its protein product is CASGGPPRYEQYF.

The V gene is TRBV14, the J gene TRBJ2-4, with D perhaps matching TRBD2 (6 bases). The V gene's germline CDR1 is SGHDN and CDR2 FVKESK. V lost 4 bases and J lost 9, with 13 bases in between. The CDR3 sequence is 13 residues long. CDR3 sequence: CASSPGGGIIQYF. CDR3 in DNA: TGTGCCAGCAGCCCCGGGGGAGGCATCATTCAGTACTTC.

The rearrangement links TRBV6-5 to TRBJ1-4; perhaps TRBD1 as D (6 bases). V was trimmed by 2 bases and J by 8 bases, leaving 12 bases between them. The CDR3 is made up of 14 amino acids. CDR1 and CDR2 from the germline V gene are MNHEY and SVGAGI. This CDR3 reads CASSYRGAGEKLFF. For the CDR3, the DNA is TGTGCCAGCAGTTACCGGGGGGCGGGGGAAAAACTGTTTTTT.

J is TRBJ1-2 and V is TRBV6-5; D remains ambiguous. V lost 9 bases and J lost 2, with 10 bases in between. The CDR3 loop spans 12 amino acids. Germline CDR1 reads MNHEY; CDR2 reads SVGAGI. The CDR3 nucleotides read TGTGCCAGTTCGGAGGCCAACTATGGCTACACCTTC. Protein product: CASSEANYGYTF.

This chain links TRBV4-3 with TRBJ1-4, with a weak D call TRBD1 (6 bases). V was trimmed by 0 bases and J by 6 bases, leaving 14 bases between them. CDR1 is LGHNA and CDR2 is YSLEER in the germline V gene. This CDR3 has 16 amino acids. The CDR3 here is CASSQDPAGADEKLFF. CDR3 bases: TGCGCCAGCAGCCAAGATCCCGCGGGGGCGGATGAAAAACTGTTTTTT.

The CDR3 DNA sequence: TGCGCCAGCAGCTTGACCTCCAACTGGGGACAGGGAGTTTCCTACGAGCAGTACTTC. It encodes CASSLTSNWGQGVSYEQYF. The V and J genes are TRBV5-1 and TRBJ2-7; TRBD1 matches at 9 bases. V lost 1 base to trimming and J lost 1 base; unmatched junction nucleotides: 15. This CDR3 is 19 amino acids long. The germline V gene encodes CDR1 SGHRS and CDR2 YFSETQ.

This rearrangement joins TRBV18 to TRBJ2-1; 7 positions agree with TRBD2. J was trimmed by 9 bases and V by 6 bases; bases with no gene match: 14. The CDR3 has 15 residues. CDR1 is KGHSH and CDR2 is LQKENI in the germline V gene. Here the CDR3 reads CASSSGLADISEQFF. DNA of the CDR3: TGTGCCAGCTCTTCAGGGCTAGCGGACATCAGTGAGCAGTTCTTC.

This clone was counted once. The DNA for the CDR3 is TGTGCCAGCAGTAAATCGGGACAGGGGATCGAGCAGTACTTC. The encoded protein is CASSKSGQGIEQYF. The chain links TRBV2 to TRBJ2-7; TRBD1 matches 10 bases. The germline CDR1 and CDR2 sequences are SNHLY and FYNNEI. The CDR3 is 14 residues long. V shed 5 bases, J shed 6 bases, and the junction held 7 bases outside the gene matches.

This clone has only a few counts. The chain joins TRBV7-9 to TRBJ2-3, with TRBD2 matching 15 bases. CDR3 length: 15 amino acids. J gave up 2 bases and V 8 bases, and 2 bases lay outside the gene matches. Germline V gene data show CDR1 as SEHNR and CDR2 as FQNEAQ (reference sequence). DNA for the CDR3: TGTGCCAGCGGACTAGCGGGAGGGTACACAGATACGCAGTATTTT. Its protein is CASGLAGGYTDTQYF.

V usage is TRBV6-1 and J usage is TRBJ2-7, with 9 positions matching TRBD2. The CDR3 contains 15 residues. With V trimmed by 1 base and J by 5 bases, 6 bases remained unmatched. Per germline, CDR1 MNHNS and CDR2 SASEGT. The CDR3 DNA reads as TGTGCCAGCAGTGAAGTTGCGGGAGGGCCTCACGAGCAGTACTTC. Protein: CASSEVAGGPHEQYF.

The chain couples TRBV5-6 to TRBJ2-1; no clear D. The V end was cut by 3 bases, the J end by 7 bases, with 11 bases between. The germline CDR1 and CDR2 sequences are SGHDT and YYEEEE. The CDR3 runs to 13 residues. CDR3 in DNA: TGTGCCAGCAGCTCCTGGCCCCTTAATGAGCAGTTCTTC. Encoded protein: CASSSWPLNEQFF. Full variable domain (rest looked up from reference TRBV5-6 and TRBJ2-1): DAGVTQSPTHLIKTRGQQVTLRCSPKSGHDTVSWYQQALGQGPQFIFQYYEEEERQRGNFPDRFSGHQFPNYSSELNVNALLLGDSALYLCASSSWPLNEQFFGPGTRLTVL.

The rearrangement links TRBV12-5 to TRBJ2-5; 14 positions match TRBD2. This CDR3 is 16 amino acids long. V was clipped by 4 bases and J by 5 bases; unmatched bases: 6. Germline CDR1 and CDR2: LGHNT and FRNRAP. DNA of the CDR3: TGTGCTAGTGGTTCCGGACTAGCGGGAGGTGGGGAGACCCAGTACTTC. Residues: CASGSGLAGGGETQYF.

This chain uses TRBV6-6 with TRBJ2-4, with a possible D match to TRBD1 (6 bases). The germline gives CDR1 MNHNY, CDR2 SVGAGI (reference sequence). CDR3 length: 11 residues. V was cut by 6 bases and J by 12 bases, with 12 bases left in between. The CDR3 loop is CASSPGQTQYF. The CDR3 DNA follows: TGTGCCAGCAGCCCAGGACAGACTCAGTACTTC.

V gene TRBV6-1 combines with J gene TRBJ2-7; a possible D gene is TRBD2 (6 bases). V was cut by 0 bases and J by 6 bases, with 9 bases left in between. The CDR3 has 13 residues. Germline V gives CDR1 MNHNS, CDR2 SASEGT. This CDR3 reads CASSEARRGEQYF. The CDR3, as DNA: TGTGCCAGCAGTGAAGCGCGGAGGGGCGAGCAGTACTTC.

This chain connects TRBV30 to TRBJ1-3; D is possibly TRBD1 (5 bases). Per germline, CDR1 GTSNPN and CDR2 SVGIG (reference sequence). V lost 1 base and J 4 bases, leaving 14 bases between the germline ends. The CDR3 runs 15 residues. DNA of the CDR3: TGTGCCTGGAGTGCCCCAGGGATTTACGGAAACACCATATATTTT. Its protein is CAWSAPGIYGNTIYF.

This clone was picked up a small number of times. The chain uses TRBV5-8 and TRBJ1-5; D is possibly TRBD1 (6 bases). Trimming cost V 0 bases and J 7 bases, with 20 bases left between them. The CDR3 totals 17 residues. The germline V gene encodes CDR1 SGHTS and CDR2 YDEGEE. CDR3 protein: CASSLAWGRDKGQPQHF. The CDR3 DNA reads TGTGCCAGCAGCTTGGCCTGGGGCAGGGACAAGGGGCAGCCCCAGCATTTT.

V gene TRBV7-9 combines with J gene TRBJ2-3; D not resolved. The germline V gene has CDR1 SEHNR and CDR2 FQNEAQ (reference sequence). The ends were cut back, 3 bases at V and 0 bases at J, with 4 bases in the middle. This CDR3 has 13 residues. CDR3 bases: TGTGCCAGCAGCTTGCTAAGCACAGATACGCAGTATTTT. Its translation: CASSLLSTDTQYF.

V usage is TRBV6-1 and J usage is TRBJ1-4; 7 bases match TRBD1. The CDR3 has 15 residues. V trimming: 1 base; J trimming: 7 bases; junction bases outside the gene matches: 6. CDR1 and CDR2 (germline): MNHNS, SASEGT. The CDR3 is CASSEVRGQSEKLFF. CDR3 nucleotide sequence: TGTGCCAGCAGTGAAGTGAGGGGGCAGAGTGAAAAACTGTTTTTT.

This CDR3 is CASSLRGMGTDTQYF. The DNA for the CDR3 is TGCGCCAGCAGCTTGCGGGGTATGGGGACAGATACGCAGTATTTT. The chain combines TRBV5-1 with TRBJ2-3; D possibly corresponds to TRBD2 (5 bases). V was cut by 1 base and J by 3 bases, with 12 bases left in between. The CDR3 contains 15 residues. Germline-derived CDR1 and CDR2 are SGHRS and YFSETQ.

The V gene is TRBV9, the J gene TRBJ1-2; 9 bases are a match to TRBD1. Germline CDR1 and CDR2: SGDLS and YYNGEE. The V gene end was trimmed by 3 bases and the J gene end by 7 bases; junction bases not matched to a gene: 10. CDR3 size: 15 residues. CDR3 amino acids: CASSALTTGGVGYTF. CDR3 bases: TGTGCCAGCAGCGCCCTAACGACAGGGGGGGTTGGCTACACCTTC.

The chain is built from TRBV2 and TRBJ1-4; no reliable D call. The CDR3 covers 14 residues. The germline gives CDR1 SNHLY, CDR2 FYNNEI. V was pared by 2 bases and J by 7 bases, with 11 bases between. The CDR3 nucleotides read TGTGCCAGCAGTGAACGGGGATCATTTGAAAAACTGTTTTTT. This codes for CASSERGSFEKLFF.

The rearrangement uses TRBV15 and TRBJ1-2, with 7 nucleotides matching TRBD1. With V trimmed by 3 bases and J by 5 bases, 3 bases remained unmatched. The CDR3 has 13 amino acids. Germline V lookup: CDR1 LNHNV, CDR2 YYDKDF (reference sequence). CDR3 bases: TGTGCCACCAGCAGCACAGGGGAGTATGGCTACACCTTC. This sequence encodes CATSSTGEYGYTF.

CDR3 coding DNA: TGTGCCAGCAGTGAAAGTCGGTACTTGGACAGGCGACCCTACGAGCAGTACTTC. It translates to CASSESRYLDRRPYEQYF. The genes are TRBV6-1 and TRBJ2-7; 7 nucleotides match TRBD1. Losses at the gene ends were 2 bases for V and 2 bases for J; bases not matched to a gene: 15. CDR3 length: 18 residues. The germline CDR1 and CDR2 sequences are MNHNS and SASEGT.

The chain is built from TRBV9 and TRBJ2-1; tentative D call: TRBD1 (5 bases). The CDR3 length is 16 residues. Germline V gene sequence: CDR1 SGDLS, CDR2 YYNGEE. The germline V and J ends were trimmed by 3 bases and 7 bases, with 20 bases remaining between them. The CDR3 nucleotides read TGTGCCAGCAGCGCAGTGGACATTCCGGTCTATAATGAGCAGTTCTTC. Encoded protein: CASSAVDIPVYNEQFF.